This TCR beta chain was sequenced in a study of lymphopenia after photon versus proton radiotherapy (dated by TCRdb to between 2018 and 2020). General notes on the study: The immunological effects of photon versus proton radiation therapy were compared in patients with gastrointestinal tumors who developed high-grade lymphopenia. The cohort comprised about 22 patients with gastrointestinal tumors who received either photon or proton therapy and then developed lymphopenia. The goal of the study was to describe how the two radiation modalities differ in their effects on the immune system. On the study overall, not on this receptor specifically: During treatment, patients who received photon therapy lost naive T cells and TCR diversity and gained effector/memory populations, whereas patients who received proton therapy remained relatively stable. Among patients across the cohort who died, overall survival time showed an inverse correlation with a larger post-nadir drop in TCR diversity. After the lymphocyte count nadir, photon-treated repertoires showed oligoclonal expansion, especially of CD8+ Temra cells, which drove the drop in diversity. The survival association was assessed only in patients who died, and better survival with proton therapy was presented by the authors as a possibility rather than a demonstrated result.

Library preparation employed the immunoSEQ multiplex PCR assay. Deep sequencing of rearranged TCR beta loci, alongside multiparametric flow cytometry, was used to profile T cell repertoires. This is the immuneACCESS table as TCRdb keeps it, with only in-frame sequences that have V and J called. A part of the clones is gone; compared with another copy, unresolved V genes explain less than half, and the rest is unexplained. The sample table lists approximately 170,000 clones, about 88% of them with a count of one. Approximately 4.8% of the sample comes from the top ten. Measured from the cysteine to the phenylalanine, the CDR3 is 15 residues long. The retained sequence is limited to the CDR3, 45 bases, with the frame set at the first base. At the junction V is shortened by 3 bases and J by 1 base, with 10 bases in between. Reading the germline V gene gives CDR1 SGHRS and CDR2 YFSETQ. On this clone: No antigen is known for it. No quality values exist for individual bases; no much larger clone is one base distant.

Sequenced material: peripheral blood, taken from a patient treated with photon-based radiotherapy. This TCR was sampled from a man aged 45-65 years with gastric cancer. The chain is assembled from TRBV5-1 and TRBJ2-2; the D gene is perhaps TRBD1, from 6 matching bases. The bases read TGCGCCAGCAGCTCGGGACAAATGAACACCGGGGAGCTGTTTTTT. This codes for CASSSGQMNTGELFF.